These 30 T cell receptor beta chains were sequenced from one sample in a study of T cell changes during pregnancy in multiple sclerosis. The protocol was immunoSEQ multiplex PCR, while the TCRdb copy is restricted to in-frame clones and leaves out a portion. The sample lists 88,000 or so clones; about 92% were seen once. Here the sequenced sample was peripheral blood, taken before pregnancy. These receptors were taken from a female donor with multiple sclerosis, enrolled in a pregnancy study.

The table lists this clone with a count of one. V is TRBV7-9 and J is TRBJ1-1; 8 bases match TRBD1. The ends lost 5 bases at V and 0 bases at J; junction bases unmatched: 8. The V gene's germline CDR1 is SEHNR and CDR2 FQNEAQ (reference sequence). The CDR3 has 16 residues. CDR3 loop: CASSTAATGVNTEAFF. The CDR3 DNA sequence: TGTGCCAGCAGCACGGCCGCGACAGGGGTGAACACTGAAGCTTTCTTT.

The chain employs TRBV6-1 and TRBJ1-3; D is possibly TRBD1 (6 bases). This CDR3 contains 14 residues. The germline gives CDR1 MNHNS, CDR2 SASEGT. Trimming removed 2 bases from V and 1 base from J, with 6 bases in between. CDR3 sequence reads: CASSETGSGNTIYF. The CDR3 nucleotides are TGTGCCAGCAGTGAAACAGGGTCTGGAAACACCATATATTTT.

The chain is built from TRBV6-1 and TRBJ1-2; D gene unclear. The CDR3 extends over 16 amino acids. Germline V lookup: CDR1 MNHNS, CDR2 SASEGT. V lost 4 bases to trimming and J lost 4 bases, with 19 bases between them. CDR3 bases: TGTGCCAGCAGTGCTCTTACCTCCGGGGAGACCTATGGCTACACCTTC. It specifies CASSALTSGETYGYTF.

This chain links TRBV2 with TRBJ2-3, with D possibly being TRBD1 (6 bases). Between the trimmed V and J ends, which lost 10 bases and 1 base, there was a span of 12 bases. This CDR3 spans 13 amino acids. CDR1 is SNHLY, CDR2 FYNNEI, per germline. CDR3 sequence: CATWTEGTDTQYF. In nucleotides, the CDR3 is TGTGCCACCTGGACAGAAGGCACAGATACGCAGTATTTT.

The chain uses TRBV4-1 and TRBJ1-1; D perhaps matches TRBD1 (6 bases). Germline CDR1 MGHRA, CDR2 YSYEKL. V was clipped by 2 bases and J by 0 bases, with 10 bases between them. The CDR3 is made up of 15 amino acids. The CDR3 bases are TGCGCCAGCAGCCAATCTTCAGGGGTGAACACTGAAGCTTTCTTT. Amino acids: CASSQSSGVNTEAFF.

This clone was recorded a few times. CDR3 nucleotides: TGTGCCAGCAGCGTCGGGGGTCCTTACAATGAGCAGTTCTTC. Its protein is CASSVGGPYNEQFF. The chain carries TRBV9 and TRBJ2-1; the D gene is possibly TRBD2 (6 bases). This CDR3 region has 14 residues. V lost 2 bases, J lost 4 bases, and 10 bases lay in between. CDR1 is SGDLS, CDR2 YYNGEE, per germline.

CDR3 loop: CASRGLAGNTGELFF. The CDR3 DNA reads as TGTGCCAGTAGAGGACTAGCGGGGAACACCGGGGAGCTGTTTTTT. The chain uses TRBV19 and TRBJ2-2; 11 nucleotides line up with TRBD2. The length of the CDR3 is 15 residues. The germline CDR1 and CDR2 sequences are LNHDA and SQIVND (reference sequence). V shed 6 bases, J shed 1 base, and the junction held 1 base outside the gene matches. The full variable domain, rest sourced from reference TRBV19 and TRBJ2-2, is DGGITQSPKYLFRKEGQNVTLSCEQNLNHDAMYWYRQDPGQGLRLIYYSQIVNDFQKGDIAEGYSVSREKKESFPLTVTSAQKNPTAFYLCASRGLAGNTGELFFGEGSRLTVL.

The CDR3 spells CASSSGSSYNEQFF. The CDR3 DNA follows: TGTGCCAGCAGCTCCGGGAGCTCCTACAATGAGCAGTTCTTC. This chain connects TRBV7-9 to TRBJ2-1, with D maybe TRBD2 (6 bases). Trimming cost V 4 bases and J 0 bases, with 7 bases left between them. The CDR3 extends over 14 amino acids. The germline V gene encodes CDR1 SEHNR and CDR2 FQNEAQ (reference sequence).

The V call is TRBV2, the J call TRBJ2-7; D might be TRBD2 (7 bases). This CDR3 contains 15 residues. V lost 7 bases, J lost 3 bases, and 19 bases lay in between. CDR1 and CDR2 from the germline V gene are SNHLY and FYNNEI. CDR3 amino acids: CASTHLGGVVYEQYF. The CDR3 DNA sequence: TGTGCCAGCACCCATTTAGGGGGGGTCGTCTACGAGCAGTACTTC.

The CDR3 DNA reads as TGTGCCAGCAGTTACTCGGGCGAGTATGGCTACACCTTC. Its protein is CASSYSGEYGYTF. The chain carries TRBV6-5 and TRBJ1-2, with D unclear. CDR1 is MNHEY and CDR2 is SVGAGI in the germline V gene. The CDR3 length is 13 residues. V was trimmed by 0 bases and J by 5 bases, leaving 7 bases between them.

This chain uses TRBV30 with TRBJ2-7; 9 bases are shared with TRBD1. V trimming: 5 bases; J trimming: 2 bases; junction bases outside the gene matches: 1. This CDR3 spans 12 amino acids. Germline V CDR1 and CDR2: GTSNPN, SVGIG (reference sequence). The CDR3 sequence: CAWRDRAYEQYF. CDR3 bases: TGTGCCTGGCGGGACAGGGCCTACGAGCAGTACTTC.

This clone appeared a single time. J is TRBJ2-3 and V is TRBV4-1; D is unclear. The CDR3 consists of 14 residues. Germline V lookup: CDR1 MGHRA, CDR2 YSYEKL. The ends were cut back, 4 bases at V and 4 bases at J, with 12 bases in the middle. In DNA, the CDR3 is TGCGCCAGCAGCCCAGACCCTGTCGCAGATACGCAGTATTTT. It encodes CASSPDPVADTQYF.

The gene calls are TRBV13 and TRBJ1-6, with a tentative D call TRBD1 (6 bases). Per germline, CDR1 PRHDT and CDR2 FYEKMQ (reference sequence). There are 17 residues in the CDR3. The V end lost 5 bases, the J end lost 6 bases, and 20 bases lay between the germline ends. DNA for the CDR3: TGTGCCAGCAGCCTCGAGGTAGGGGGTAGGAGTAATTCACCCCTCCACTTT. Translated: CASSLEVGGRSNSPLHF.

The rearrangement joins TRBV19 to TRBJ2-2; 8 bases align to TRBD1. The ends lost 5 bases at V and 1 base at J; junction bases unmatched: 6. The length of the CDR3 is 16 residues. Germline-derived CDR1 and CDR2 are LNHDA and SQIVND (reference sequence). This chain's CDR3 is CASSPRQGLNTGELFF. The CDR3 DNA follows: TGTGCCAGTAGTCCAAGACAGGGGTTGAACACCGGGGAGCTGTTTTTT.

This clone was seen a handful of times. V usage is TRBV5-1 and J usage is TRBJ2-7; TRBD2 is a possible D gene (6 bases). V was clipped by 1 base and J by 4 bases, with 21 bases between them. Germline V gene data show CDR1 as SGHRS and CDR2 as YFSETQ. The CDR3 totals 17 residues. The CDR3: CASSLLPLKGGEYEQYF. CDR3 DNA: TGCGCCAGCAGCTTGTTACCCCTCAAGGGCGGGGAATACGAGCAGTACTTC.

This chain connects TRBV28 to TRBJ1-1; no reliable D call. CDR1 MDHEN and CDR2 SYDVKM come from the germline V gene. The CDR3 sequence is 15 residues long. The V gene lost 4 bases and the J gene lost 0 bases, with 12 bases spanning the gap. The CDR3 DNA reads TGTGCCAGCAGTTCTGTCGACGGGATGAACACTGAAGCTTTCTTT. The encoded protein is CASSSVDGMNTEAFF.

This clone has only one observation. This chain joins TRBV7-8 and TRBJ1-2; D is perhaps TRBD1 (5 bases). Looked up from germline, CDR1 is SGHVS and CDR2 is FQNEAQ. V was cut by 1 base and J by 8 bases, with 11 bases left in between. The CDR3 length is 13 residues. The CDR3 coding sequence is TGTGCCAGCAGCTTAGATGGACAAGAGGGCTACACCTTC. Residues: CASSLDGQEGYTF.

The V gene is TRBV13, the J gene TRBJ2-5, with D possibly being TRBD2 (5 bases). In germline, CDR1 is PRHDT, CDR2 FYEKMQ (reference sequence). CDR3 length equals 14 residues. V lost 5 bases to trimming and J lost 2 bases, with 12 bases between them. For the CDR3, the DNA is TGTGCCAGCAGCCAGGAGGACGGACAAGAGACCCAGTACTTC. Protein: CASSQEDGQETQYF.

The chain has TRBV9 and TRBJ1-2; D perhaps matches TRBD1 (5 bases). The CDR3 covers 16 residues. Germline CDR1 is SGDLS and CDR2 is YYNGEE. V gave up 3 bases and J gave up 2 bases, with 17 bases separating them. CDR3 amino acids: CASSAPLGGTNYGYTF. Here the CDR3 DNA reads TGTGCCAGCAGCGCCCCTCTGGGGGGAACAAACTATGGCTACACCTTC.

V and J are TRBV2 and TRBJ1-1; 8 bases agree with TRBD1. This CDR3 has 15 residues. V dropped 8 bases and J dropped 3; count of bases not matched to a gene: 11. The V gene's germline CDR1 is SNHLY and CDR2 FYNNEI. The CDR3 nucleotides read TGTGCCAGCTCCTACCCCCTGACAGGGGACACTGAAGCTTTCTTT. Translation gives CASSYPLTGDTEAFF.

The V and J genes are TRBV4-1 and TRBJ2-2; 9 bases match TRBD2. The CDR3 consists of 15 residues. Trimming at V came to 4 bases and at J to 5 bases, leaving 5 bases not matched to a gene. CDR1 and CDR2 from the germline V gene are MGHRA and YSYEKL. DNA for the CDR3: TGCGCCAGCAGCCGGGCCAGCGGGGGGACCGGGGAGCTGTTTTTT. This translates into CASSRASGGTGELFF.

The CDR3 is CASSLAGAGGTGGYTF. DNA for the CDR3: TGTGCCAGCAGCTTAGCGGGGGCAGGGGGCACAGGCGGCTACACCTTC. The J gene is TRBJ1-2, the V gene TRBV7-9; 8 bases agree with TRBD1. Germline lookup yields CDR1 SEHNR and CDR2 FQNEAQ (reference sequence). CDR3 size: 16 residues. Trimming at V came to 0 bases and at J to 8 bases, leaving 11 bases not matched to a gene.

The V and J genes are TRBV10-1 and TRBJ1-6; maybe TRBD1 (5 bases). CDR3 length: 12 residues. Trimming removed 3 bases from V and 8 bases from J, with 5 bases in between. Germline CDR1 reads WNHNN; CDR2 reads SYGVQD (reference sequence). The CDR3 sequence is CASSDRDSPLHF. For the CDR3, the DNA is TGCGCCAGCAGTGACAGGGATTCACCCCTCCACTTT.

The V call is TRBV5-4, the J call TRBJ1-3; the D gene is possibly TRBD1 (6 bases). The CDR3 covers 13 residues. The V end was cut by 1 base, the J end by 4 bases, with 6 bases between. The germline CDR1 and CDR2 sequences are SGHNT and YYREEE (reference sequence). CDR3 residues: CASSLQGGNTIYF. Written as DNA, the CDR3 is TGTGCCAGCAGCTTGCAGGGGGGAAACACCATATATTTT.

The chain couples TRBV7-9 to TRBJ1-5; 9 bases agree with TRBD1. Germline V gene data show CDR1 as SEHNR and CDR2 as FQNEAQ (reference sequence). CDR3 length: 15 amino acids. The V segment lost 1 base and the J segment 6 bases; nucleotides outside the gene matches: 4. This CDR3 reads CASSLEGQGGQPQHF. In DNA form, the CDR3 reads TGTGCCAGCAGCTTAGAGGGACAGGGAGGTCAGCCCCAGCATTTT.

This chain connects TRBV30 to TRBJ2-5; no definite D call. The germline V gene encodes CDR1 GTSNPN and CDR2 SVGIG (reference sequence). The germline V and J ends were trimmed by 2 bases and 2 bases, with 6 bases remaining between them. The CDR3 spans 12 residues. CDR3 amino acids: CAWSNYQETQYF. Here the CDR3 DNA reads TGTGCCTGGAGTAACTATCAAGAGACCCAGTACTTC. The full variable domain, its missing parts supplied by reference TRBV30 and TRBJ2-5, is SQTIHQWPATLVQPVGSPLSLECTVEGTSNPNLYWYRQAAGRGLQLLFYSVGIGQISSEVPQNLSASRPQDRQFILSSKKLLLSDSGFYLCAWSNYQETQYFGPGTRLLVL.

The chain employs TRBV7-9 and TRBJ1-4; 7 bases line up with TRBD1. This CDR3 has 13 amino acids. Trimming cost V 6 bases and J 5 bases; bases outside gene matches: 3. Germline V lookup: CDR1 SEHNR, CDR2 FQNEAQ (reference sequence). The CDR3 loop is CASSRDSNEKLFF. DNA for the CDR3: TGTGCCAGCAGTAGGGACAGCAATGAAAAACTGTTTTTT.

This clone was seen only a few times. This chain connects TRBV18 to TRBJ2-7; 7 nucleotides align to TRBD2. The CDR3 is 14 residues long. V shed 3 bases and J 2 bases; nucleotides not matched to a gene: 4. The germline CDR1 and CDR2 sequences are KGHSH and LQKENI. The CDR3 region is CASSPGGGPYEQYF. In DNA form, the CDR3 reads TGTGCCAGCTCACCTGGGGGGGGACCCTACGAGCAGTACTTC.

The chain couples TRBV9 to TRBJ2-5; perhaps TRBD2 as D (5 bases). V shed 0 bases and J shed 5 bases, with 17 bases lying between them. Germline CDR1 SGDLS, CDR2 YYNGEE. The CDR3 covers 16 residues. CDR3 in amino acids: CASSVDADRRGETQYF. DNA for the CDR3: TGTGCCAGCAGCGTAGACGCCGATCGGAGAGGGGAGACCCAGTACTTC.

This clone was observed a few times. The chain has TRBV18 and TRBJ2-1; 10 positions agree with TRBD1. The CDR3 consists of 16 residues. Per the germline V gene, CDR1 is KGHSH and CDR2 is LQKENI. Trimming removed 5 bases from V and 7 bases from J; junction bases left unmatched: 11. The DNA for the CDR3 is TGTGCCAGCTCATCGACCGGGACAGGGGCCCTTAATGAGCAGTTCTTC. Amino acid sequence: CASSSTGTGALNEQFF.